Listed below are T cell receptor beta chains from one sample, sequenced in a study of T cells after yellow fever vaccination. One entry per CDR3 protein, called by TCRdb with MiXCR from the 5' RACE reads. The sample includes roughly 500,000 distinct CDR3 sequences, about 19% of them seen just once. The source was PBMCs, collected 15 days after the yellow fever booster vaccination. These receptors were collected from a man in his thirties or forties who received the YFV17D yellow fever vaccine. CDR3s include the opening cysteine and the closing phenylalanine or tryptophan. A D gene is named only where the DNA matches it firmly. Size is stated for part of the rows, as once, few or many counts, or as a class when the clone is expanded.

TRBD2	.	TRBV7-2	TRBJ2-5	CASSPGLGKETQYF	TGTGCCAGCAGCCCGGGACTAGGTAAAGAGACCCAGTACTTC
.	few	TRBV18	TRBJ2-1	CASSPPPGRSYNEQFF	TGTGCCAGCTCACCACCCCCGGGGAGGTCCTACAATGAGCAGTTCTTC
.	.	TRBV5-1	TRBJ2-5	CASSLATGETQYF	TGCGCCAGCAGCTTGGCGACGGGGGAGACCCAGTACTTC
.	.	TRBV7-2	TRBJ2-3	CASSSDLSGTQYF	TGTGCCAGCAGCTCGGACCTCAGCGGGACGCAGTATTTT
.	.	TRBV28	TRBJ2-1	CASSLHQQGVLNEQFF	TGTGCCAGCAGTCTCCATCAGCAGGGTGTGTTGAATGAGCAGTTCTTC
.	.	TRBV7-3	TRBJ2-3	CASSSNGRQEDTQYF	TGTGCCAGCAGCTCTAACGGACGGCAGGAAGATACGCAGTATTTT
TRBD1	few	TRBV29-1	TRBJ2-5	CSGHRGRETQYF	TGCAGCGGTCACAGGGGACGAGAGACCCAGTACTTC
TRBD2	many	TRBV20-1	TRBJ2-1	CSVTSGSYNEQFF	TGCAGTGTTACTAGCGGGAGTTACAATGAGCAGTTCTTC
TRBD2	.	TRBV9	TRBJ2-3	CASSVVAGGPDTQYF	TGTGCCAGCAGCGTAGTGGCGGGAGGGCCAGATACGCAGTATTTT
TRBD2	.	TRBV12-3/TRBV12-4	TRBJ2-3	CASSLLVAGGSTDTQYF	TGTGCCAGCAGTTTATTGGTAGCGGGAGGTTCCACAGATACGCAGTATTTT
.	few	TRBV11-2	TRBJ2-7	CASSKPTGYEQYF	TGTGCCAGCAGCAAGCCTACAGGGTACGAGCAGTACTTC
.	.	TRBV6-5	TRBJ1-5	CASSSDRSNQPQHF	TGTGCCAGCAGTTCAGACAGGTCCAATCAGCCCCAGCATTTT
.	few	TRBV9	TRBJ1-2	CASSVWSGASNYGYTF	TGTGCCAGCAGCGTATGGTCGGGGGCTAGTAACTATGGCTACACCTTC
.	once	TRBV6-4	TRBJ2-1	CASSEEDASANGEQFF	TGTGCCAGCAGTGAAGAAGACGCTAGCGCCAATGGTGAGCAGTTCTTC
.	few	TRBV21-1	TRBJ1-5	CASSGRDFSRGNQPQHF	TGTGCCAGCAGCGGACGGGACTTCTCACGGGGCAATCAGCCCCAGCATTTT
.	.	TRBV7-9	TRBJ2-1	CASSLHWTANNEQFF	TGTGCCAGCAGCCTGCATTGGACAGCAAACAATGAGCAGTTCTTC
.	many	TRBV9	TRBJ2-7	CASSTRQGPYEQYF	TGTGCCAGCAGCACTCGGCAGGGCCCTTATGAGCAGTACTTC
TRBD1	few	TRBV7-9	TRBJ1-6	CASSHRTGLGSSPLHF	TGTGCCAGCAGCCACCGGACAGGCCTGGGGAGCTCACCCCTCCACTTT
TRBD1	.	TRBV27	TRBJ2-5	CASSVWGQGSETQYF	TGTGCCAGCAGTGTATGGGGACAGGGGTCCGAGACCCAGTACTTC
TRBD2	.	TRBV11-2	TRBJ2-2	CASTRLAGISNTGELFF	TGTGCCAGCACCCGACTAGCGGGGATATCGAACACCGGGGAGCTGTTTTTT
.	few	TRBV20-1	TRBJ2-5	CSARDGETQYF	TGCAGTGCTAGAGATGGTGAGACCCAGTACTTC
TRBD2	.	TRBV7-2	TRBJ2-2	CASSLSITASGRAGELFF	TGTGCCAGCAGCTTATCGATTACCGCGAGCGGGAGGGCCGGGGAGCTGTTTTTT
.	.	TRBV24-1	TRBJ2-1	CATSDGLSSYNEQFF	TGTGCCACCTCCGACGGGTTGAGCTCCTACAATGAGCAGTTCTTC
.	few	TRBV29-1	TRBJ2-5	CSVAQGRETQYF	TGCAGCGTGGCCCAGGGGAGGGAGACCCAGTACTTC
.	.	TRBV25-1	TRBJ2-3	CASTPSSTDTQYF	TGTGCCAGTACCCCGTCATCGACAGATACGCAGTATTTT
.	.	TRBV7-2	TRBJ2-5	CASRTGTMETQYF	TGTGCCAGCAGGACCGGGACAATGGAGACCCAGTACTTC
.	few	TRBV29-1	TRBJ2-4	CSVVGAEDIQYF	TGCAGCGTTGTAGGGGCTGAGGACATTCAGTACTTC
.	few	TRBV7-2	TRBJ1-2	CASSLVSFSGYTF	TGTGCCAGCAGCTTAGTTTCATTTTCTGGCTACACCTTC
.	.	TRBV6-2/TRBV6-3	TRBJ2-1	CASSYGLDEQFF	TGTGCCAGCAGTTATGGCTTGGATGAGCAGTTCTTC
TRBD2	few	TRBV18	TRBJ2-1	CASSPGLELGNEQFF	TGTGCCAGCTCACCCGGACTAGAATTGGGCAATGAGCAGTTCTTC
.	few	TRBV12-3/TRBV12-4	TRBJ2-1	CASRGQNGEQFF	TGTGCCAGCAGAGGACAAAACGGGGAGCAGTTCTTC